This is a list of T cell receptor beta chains from one sample in a study of preoperative IRX-2 immunotherapy in early breast cancer. The method was immunoSEQ multiplex PCR; TCRdb's version includes in-frame clones alone and lacks a portion of them. The data contain roughly 24,000 clones, around 72% of them singletons. The starting material was lymph node tissue, obtained after IRX-2 immunotherapy. These receptors all come from a human donor with breast cancer. Both conserved end residues are part of each CDR3. The order of the fields is D gene, clone size, V gene, J gene, CDR3 protein, CDR3 DNA. D genes are given only for firm matches. A row's size may be missing; if present it is once, few, many or a size class.

D: NA; size: NA; V: TRBV6-8; J: TRBJ2-5; CDR3: CASSWPLRTGTLRGTQYF; DNA: TGTGCCAGCAGCTGGCCCCTCCGGACCGGGACGTTAAGGGGGACCCAGTACTTC
D: NA; size: NA; V: TRBV14; J: TRBJ1-5; CDR3: CASSRTADQPQHF; DNA: TGTGCCAGCAGCCGGACGGCAGATCAGCCCCAGCATTTT
D: TRBD1; size: NA; V: TRBV11-3; J: TRBJ1-5; CDR3: CASSLRTGGVSNQPQHF; DNA: TGTGCCAGCAGCTTGAGAACAGGGGGCGTAAGCAATCAGCCCCAGCATTTT
D: TRBD1; size: NA; V: TRBV11-3; J: TRBJ1-1; CDR3: CASSLDGTGLTEAFF; DNA: TGTGCCAGCAGCTTAGATGGGACAGGTTTAACTGAAGCTTTCTTT
D: NA; size: few; V: TRBV28; J: TRBJ1-3; CDR3: CASSLEGLGGNTIYF; DNA: TGTGCCAGCAGTTTAGAGGGGTTGGGTGGAAACACCATATATTTT
D: NA; size: NA; V: TRBV11-3; J: TRBJ2-7; CDR3: CASSLGLAYSYEQYF; DNA: TGTGCCAGCAGCTTAGGTTTAGCTTACTCCTACGAGCAGTACTTC
D: TRBD2; size: NA; V: TRBV15; J: TRBJ2-1; CDR3: CATSSTSGRVNFDEQFF; DNA: TGTGCCACCAGCAGTACTAGCGGGAGAGTAAACTTCGATGAGCAGTTCTTC
D: NA; size: NA; V: TRBV7-6; J: TRBJ1-1; CDR3: CASSPPRGVDEAFF; DNA: TGTGCCAGCAGCCCCCCGCGGGGTGTGGATGAAGCTTTCTTT
D: NA; size: once; V: TRBV5-1; J: TRBJ2-5; CDR3: CASSLGRARETQYF; DNA: TGCGCCAGCAGCTTGGGCAGGGCCAGAGAGACCCAGTACTTC
D: TRBD2; size: NA; V: TRBV18; J: TRBJ2-1; CDR3: CASSPSGTSGFF; DNA: TGTGCCAGCTCACCCTCCGGGACTAGCGGTTTCTTC
D: NA; size: once; V: TRBV6-8; J: TRBJ1-4; CDR3: CASSWGTRFQNEKLFF; DNA: TGTGCCAGCAGCTGGGGGACACGTTTCCAGAATGAAAAACTGTTTTTT
D: NA; size: few; V: TRBV7-6; J: TRBJ2-1; CDR3: CASSLARPPDYNEQFF; DNA: TGTGCCAGCAGCTTGGCGAGGCCGCCTGATTACAATGAGCAGTTCTTC
D: TRBD1; size: NA; V: TRBV18; J: TRBJ1-4; CDR3: CASSPELPGQLMEKLFF; DNA: TGTGCCAGCTCACCAGAACTTCCGGGACAGCTAATGGAAAAACTGTTTTTT
D: NA; size: NA; V: TRBV30; J: TRBJ2-3; CDR3: CAWSGEGFNMADTQYF; DNA: TGTGCCTGGAGTGGGGAAGGGTTTAATATGGCAGATACGCAGTATTTT
D: NA; size: few; V: TRBV11-3; J: TRBJ2-1; CDR3: CASRNSGGYNEQFF; DNA: TGTGCCAGCAGGAATAGCGGAGGTTACAATGAGCAGTTCTTC
D: TRBD1; size: NA; V: TRBV11-3; J: TRBJ2-2; CDR3: CASSPGTGANTGELFF; DNA: TGTGCCAGCAGTCCCGGGACAGGGGCGAACACCGGGGAGCTGTTTTTT
D: TRBD1; size: NA; V: TRBV30; J: TRBJ1-5; CDR3: CAWAGGQGNQPQHF; DNA: TGTGCCTGGGCAGGGGGACAGGGCAATCAGCCCCAGCATTTT
D: NA; size: NA; V: TRBV6-4; J: TRBJ2-3; CDR3: CASSTTGSSTDTQYF; DNA: TGTGCCAGCAGTACGACAGGTTCTAGCACAGATACGCAGTATTTT